This TCR beta chain came from a study of OX40 agonist ivuxolimab in advanced cancers. Study outcomes and limitations: Certain nonresponding patients likewise had low normalized T-cell clonal expansion. At doses 0.1 to 3.0 mg/kg, CD4+ and CD8+ clones expanded.

This clone appeared a single time. Antigen specificity is unknown. Germline lookup yields CDR1 SGHNT and CDR2 YENEEA. The CDR3 is 14 residues long. The trim removed 3 bases at V and 0 bases at J, leaving 1 base unmatched. TCRdb's table, derived via immunoSEQ multiplex PCR, lists solely in-frame clones and lacks some. The table lists some 77,000 clones, about four fifths of them singletons. Specimen: CD4+ or CD8+ T cells sorted from blood, collected in a trial of the OX40 agonist ivuxolimab. The sequence derives from an adult with an advanced solid tumor such as melanoma, head and neck, liver or kidney cancer. The V call is TRBV11-3, the J call TRBJ1-1; 7 positions agree with TRBD1. CDR3 DNA: TGTGCCAGCAGCTTCGGGACAGTGAACACTGAAGCTTTCTTT. Translated, it gives CASSFGTVNTEAFF.